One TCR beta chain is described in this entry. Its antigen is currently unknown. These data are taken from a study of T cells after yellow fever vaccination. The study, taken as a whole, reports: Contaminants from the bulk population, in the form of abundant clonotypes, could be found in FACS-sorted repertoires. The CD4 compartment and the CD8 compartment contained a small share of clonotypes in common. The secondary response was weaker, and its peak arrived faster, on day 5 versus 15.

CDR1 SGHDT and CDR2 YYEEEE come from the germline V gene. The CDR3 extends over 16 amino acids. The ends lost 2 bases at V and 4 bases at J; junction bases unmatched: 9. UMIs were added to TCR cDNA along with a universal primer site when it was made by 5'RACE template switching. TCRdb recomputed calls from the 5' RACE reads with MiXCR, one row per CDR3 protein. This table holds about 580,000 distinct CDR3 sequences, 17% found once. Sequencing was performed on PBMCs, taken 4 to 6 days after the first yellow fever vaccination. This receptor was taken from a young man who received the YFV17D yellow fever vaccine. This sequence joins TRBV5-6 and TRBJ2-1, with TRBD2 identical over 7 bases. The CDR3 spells CASSFMTSGGYNEQFF. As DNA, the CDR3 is TGTGCCAGCAGCTTTATGACCTCCGGGGGGTACAATGAGCAGTTCTTC.